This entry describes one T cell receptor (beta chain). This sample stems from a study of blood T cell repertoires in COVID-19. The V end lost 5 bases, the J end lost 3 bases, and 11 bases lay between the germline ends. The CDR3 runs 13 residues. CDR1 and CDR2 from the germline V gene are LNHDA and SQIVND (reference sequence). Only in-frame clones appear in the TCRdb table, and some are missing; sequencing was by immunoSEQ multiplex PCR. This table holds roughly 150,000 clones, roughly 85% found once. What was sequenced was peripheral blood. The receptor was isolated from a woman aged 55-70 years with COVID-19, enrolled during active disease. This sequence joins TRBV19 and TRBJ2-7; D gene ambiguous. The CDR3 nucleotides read TGTGCCAGTAGTTTCTGGCTAGACTACGAGCAGTACTTC. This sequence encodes CASSFWLDYEQYF.